This T cell receptor (beta chain) emerged from a study of shared clonotypes between healthy human individuals. Background on the study: Per donor, three plates held CD4 naive cells, three held CD4 memory, two held CD8 naive and one held CD8 memory. Whole-study findings and limits: Sorted-subset sequencing, rarefaction showed, was incomplete despite large depth. Shared across several donors were 4% to 6% of the naive CD4 clonotypes.

Regarding this clone: What it recognizes is unknown.

Per the authors' pipeline: Without quality scores, immunoSEQ junctional reads could not be filtered like full-length reads. TCRdb's copy holds only in-frame clones and misses some; the assay was immunoSEQ multiplex PCR. The D gene and trimming were derived from the DNA, and the V and J assignments and clone size from that table. The table shows some 1,900,000 clones, with roughly 95% occurring only once. In the naive CD8 group, cells lacked CD45RO and were positively selected for CCR7, so terminally differentiated effector memory CD45RA+ cells were left out. This CDR3 contains 14 residues. The V gene end was trimmed by 10 bases and the J gene end by 1 base; junction bases not matched to a gene: 10. Germline V gives CDR1 LGHNA, CDR2 YSLEER.

The sequenced sample was naive CD8+ T cells sorted from blood. The clonotype was recovered from a man aged 18 to 30 in good health. The V call is TRBV4-3, the J call TRBJ2-7, with 7 bases matching TRBD1. Written as DNA, the CDR3 is TGCGCCAACGAAACAGGGGATGTATCCTACGAGCAGTACTTC. Translation gives CANETGDVSYEQYF.